The 26 T cell receptor beta chains below come from one sample, sequenced in a study of shared clonotypes between healthy human individuals. Assay: immunoSEQ multiplex PCR; the TCRdb copy retains only in-frame clones and omits some. The sample holds 2 million to 2.5 million clones; more than 90% are singletons and the top ten take around 0.13%. The sequenced material came from naive CD4+ T cells sorted from blood. Subset meaning: CD45RA+ positively selected. Receptor source: a man younger than 35 in good health.

V is TRBV18 and J is TRBJ2-3; no reliable D call. The CDR3 extends over 13 amino acids. V dropped 3 bases and J dropped 3 bases, with 7 bases sitting between them. Germline CDR1 and CDR2: KGHSH and LQKENI. The CDR3 bases are TGTGCCAGCTCACCTCAGGAGACAGATACGCAGTATTTT. As protein: CASSPQETDTQYF.

The chain uses TRBV6-6 and TRBJ2-2, with unresolved D. This CDR3 has 13 residues. Trimming took 6 bases from V and 1 from J, leaving 6 bases between them. The germline gives CDR1 MNHNY, CDR2 SVGAGI (reference sequence). The CDR3 region is CASRAGNTGELFF. Here the CDR3 DNA reads TGTGCCAGCAGAGCAGGGAACACCGGGGAGCTGTTTTTT.

The chain recombines TRBV30 with TRBJ1-5, with D perhaps matching TRBD1 (6 bases). The germline V and J ends were trimmed by 0 bases and 5 bases, with 11 bases remaining between them. The CDR3 consists of 14 residues. Germline V gene lookup returns CDR1 GTSNPN and CDR2 SVGIG (reference sequence). The CDR3 here is CAWSVGAGDQPQHF. Written as DNA, the CDR3 is TGTGCCTGGAGTGTAGGGGCAGGGGATCAGCCCCAGCATTTT.

This chain joins TRBV10-3 and TRBJ2-7; 9 nucleotides match TRBD1. With V trimmed by 11 bases and J by 2 bases, 4 bases remained unmatched. The CDR3 runs to 12 residues. CDR1 and CDR2 (germline): ENHRY, SYGVKD. Written as DNA, the CDR3 is TGTGCCTCTCGACAGGGGGCCTACGAGCAGTACTTC. Translated: CASRQGAYEQYF.

V usage is TRBV5-8 and J usage is TRBJ2-7; 13 bases line up with TRBD2. CDR1 and CDR2 from the germline V gene are SGHTS and YDEGEE. This CDR3 spans 15 amino acids. With 5 bases clipped from V and 4 bases from J, the junction kept 6 bases outside the gene matches. Here the CDR3 DNA reads TGTGCCAGCAGATTGACTAGCGGGAGGATTTACGAGCAGTACTTC. Protein sequence: CASRLTSGRIYEQYF.

J is TRBJ1-1 and V is TRBV30; no clear D. The germline gives CDR1 GTSNPN, CDR2 SVGIG (reference sequence). The CDR3 contains 12 residues. V lost 1 base and J 3 bases, leaving 6 bases between the germline ends. CDR3 amino acids: CAWSEGYTEAFF. The CDR3 DNA is TGTGCCTGGAGTGAAGGGTACACTGAAGCTTTCTTT. Filled out from reference TRBV30 and TRBJ1-1, the complete variable domain reads SQTIHQWPATLVQPVGSPLSLECTVEGTSNPNLYWYRQAAGRGLQLLFYSVGIGQISSEVPQNLSASRPQDRQFILSSKKLLLSDSGFYLCAWSEGYTEAFFGQGTRLTVV.

V is TRBV19 and J is TRBJ1-2, with 9 bases matching TRBD1. The CDR3 extends over 15 amino acids. Unmatched junction bases numbered 11, after V lost 5 bases and J lost 7 bases. Germline lookup yields CDR1 LNHDA and CDR2 SQIVND (reference sequence). The CDR3 DNA reads as TGTGCCAGTAGTGCAACGCCCGGGACAGGGCTTGGCTACACCTTC. Its protein is CASSATPGTGLGYTF.

The gene calls are TRBV25-1 and TRBJ1-4; weak D call: TRBD1 (5 bases). This CDR3 contains 17 residues. Germline-derived CDR1 and CDR2 are MGHDK and SYGVNS. Trimming left V 3 bases short and J 0 bases short, with 14 bases between. The CDR3 nucleotides are TGTGCCAGCAGTGACCCAGCCGGGACTACAACTAATGAAAAACTGTTTTTT. Its translation: CASSDPAGTTTNEKLFF.

V is TRBV2 and J is TRBJ1-4; the D gene is possibly TRBD1 (6 bases). The CDR3 runs to 14 residues. The germline V gene encodes CDR1 SNHLY and CDR2 FYNNEI. V lost 1 base and J 8 bases, leaving 11 bases between the germline ends. CDR3 residues: CASSEVGAVEKLFF. The DNA of the CDR3 is TGTGCCAGCAGTGAAGTGGGGGCGGTAGAAAAACTGTTTTTT.

This chain joins TRBV12-5 and TRBJ2-7; 7 bases agree with TRBD2. Germline V gene data show CDR1 as LGHNT and CDR2 as FRNRAP. The length of the CDR3 is 16 residues. With 4 bases clipped from V and 3 bases from J, the junction kept 12 bases outside the gene matches. The CDR3 DNA follows: TGTGCTAGTGGTTCTATCGTAGCGGGTGTAGACTACGAGCAGTACTTC. Amino acid sequence: CASGSIVAGVDYEQYF.

With respect to this clone: The identical CDR3 is also encoded by other nucleotide sequences in the sample. The chain has TRBV19 and TRBJ1-5, with a weak D call TRBD1 (5 bases). Germline CDR1 is LNHDA and CDR2 is SQIVND (reference sequence). The CDR3 contains 14 residues. With 1 base removed from V and 4 bases from J, the gap between germline ends came to 8 bases. CDR3 sequence reads: CASSIVGENQPQHF. In DNA form, the CDR3 reads TGTGCCAGTAGTATAGTAGGGGAAAATCAGCCCCAGCATTTT.

The chain links TRBV6-5 to TRBJ1-6; D is ambiguous. The CDR3 contains 15 residues. The V end lost 5 bases, the J end lost 8 bases, and 16 bases lay between the germline ends. The germline CDR1 and CDR2 sequences are MNHEY and SVGAGI. CDR3 region: CASSTGGGFYSPLHF. The CDR3 DNA sequence: TGTGCCAGCAGTACTGGCGGAGGGTTTTATTCACCCCTCCACTTT.

This clone was observed once. The V call is TRBV30, the J call TRBJ1-3, with 7 bases fitting TRBD1. J was trimmed by 0 bases and V by 4 bases; bases with no gene match: 6. Germline V CDR1 and CDR2: GTSNPN, SVGIG (reference sequence). CDR3 length: 15 residues. This CDR3 reads CAWIRGGPSGNTIYF. The CDR3 DNA reads TGTGCCTGGATCAGGGGGGGGCCCTCTGGAAACACCATATATTTT.

The chain has TRBV4-1 and TRBJ2-4; 10 bases map to TRBD1. The CDR3 extends over 18 amino acids. CDR1 is MGHRA, CDR2 YSYEKL, per germline. With V trimmed by 4 bases and J by 0 bases, 9 bases remained unmatched. The CDR3 protein is CASSRGRGQGEAKNIQYF. CDR3 coding DNA: TGCGCCAGCAGCCGGGGAAGAGGACAGGGGGAAGCCAAAAACATTCAGTACTTC.

This sequence joins TRBV11-3 and TRBJ2-3; no clear D. V shed 3 bases and J shed 4 bases, with 5 bases lying between them. CDR3 length: 12 residues. Germline V lookup: CDR1 SGHNT, CDR2 YENEEA. The CDR3 loop is CASSFFSDTQYF. CDR3 coding DNA: TGTGCCAGCAGCTTTTTTTCAGATACGCAGTATTTT.

This clone is a singleton in its sample. This chain links TRBV9 with TRBJ2-5, with D unclear. Germline-derived CDR1 and CDR2 are SGDLS and YYNGEE. The CDR3 extends over 15 amino acids. V lost 0 bases to trimming and J lost 5 bases, with 14 bases between them. The CDR3 sequence is CASSVVKGLGETQYF. The CDR3 DNA sequence: TGTGCCAGCAGCGTAGTTAAGGGCTTAGGGGAGACCCAGTACTTC.

This rearrangement joins TRBV10-3 to TRBJ2-7; D is possibly TRBD1 (5 bases). Germline CDR1 ENHRY, CDR2 SYGVKD. V was pared by 7 bases and J by 4 bases, with 14 bases between. The CDR3 has 13 amino acids. The CDR3 spells CAITQVLGYEQYF. DNA for the CDR3: TGTGCCATCACACAGGTACTTGGGTACGAGCAGTACTTC.

The V gene is TRBV11-2, the J gene TRBJ2-7, with TRBD1 identical over 8 bases. The ends lost 6 bases at V and 4 bases at J; junction bases unmatched: 14. Germline lookup yields CDR1 SGHAT and CDR2 FQNNGV. The CDR3 sequence is 16 residues long. The CDR3 DNA reads TGTGCCAGCAGATCTACCGACAGGGGTTTGGAGTACGAGCAGTACTTC. Protein product: CASRSTDRGLEYEQYF.

The chain is built from TRBV28 and TRBJ1-5, with 8 bases lining up with TRBD1. CDR3 length: 16 amino acids. V lost 6 bases, J lost 2 bases, and 9 bases stayed unmatched. Germline V gene lookup returns CDR1 MDHEN and CDR2 SYDVKM. The CDR3 DNA reads as TGTGCCAGCAGAGACCCCGGACAGGGTCGCAATCAGCCCCAGCATTTT. Its translation is CASRDPGQGRNQPQHF.

With respect to this clone: The same CDR3 is also encoded by other DNA sequences in this sample. V is TRBV6-5 and J is TRBJ2-7, with TRBD2 matching over 8 bases. The CDR3 consists of 16 residues. Trimming cost V 0 bases and J 3 bases; bases outside gene matches: 7. CDR1 is MNHEY, CDR2 SVGAGI, per germline. The CDR3 here is CASSYSGLAGDYEQYF. DNA of the CDR3: TGTGCCAGCAGTTACTCTGGGCTAGCGGGTGACTACGAGCAGTACTTC.

This CDR3 is CASSSAGVDGNTIYF. CDR3 nucleotide sequence: TGTGCCAGCAGCTCCGCAGGGGTAGACGGAAACACCATATATTTT. The V gene is TRBV7-2, the J gene TRBJ1-3, with D perhaps TRBD1 (6 bases). Looked up from germline, CDR1 is SGHTA and CDR2 is FQGNSA. V gave up 4 bases and J gave up 4 bases, with 14 bases separating them. The CDR3 runs 15 residues.

For the CDR3, the DNA is TGTGCCAGCAGCCCGACTAGCGGCTACCAAGAGACCCAGTACTTC. Translated: CASSPTSGYQETQYF. The chain is built from TRBV7-8 and TRBJ2-5; 9 bases are a match to TRBD2. The J segment lost 0 bases and the V segment lost 5 bases, leaving 4 bases of the junction unmatched. CDR3 length equals 15 residues. Germline CDR1 and CDR2: SGHVS and FQNEAQ.

The chain uses TRBV19 and TRBJ2-1; TRBD1 might be the D (6 bases). The CDR3 has 15 residues. The ends were cut back, 5 bases at V and 10 bases at J, with 21 bases in the middle. CDR1 is LNHDA and CDR2 is SQIVND in the germline V gene (reference sequence). The CDR3 spells CASSLTPLKTGEQFF. The CDR3 DNA reads TGTGCCAGTAGTTTAACCCCACTCAAAACAGGGGAGCAGTTCTTC.

The gene calls are TRBV5-1 and TRBJ2-7; tentative D call: TRBD1 (7 bases). The CDR3 is 18 amino acids. In germline, CDR1 is SGHRS, CDR2 YFSETQ. V was clipped by 2 bases and J by 3 bases, with 24 bases between them. The CDR3 region has the DNA TGCGCCAGCAGCTTAAGACAGGGCTGGGGAGGTGAGTTCTACGAGCAGTACTTC. As protein: CASSLRQGWGGEFYEQYF.

The rearrangement uses TRBV2 and TRBJ2-1, with D possibly TRBD2 on 6 matching bases. CDR3 length: 12 amino acids. Germline CDR1 SNHLY, CDR2 FYNNEI. The V end lost 2 bases, the J end lost 15 bases, and 14 bases lay between the germline ends. CDR3 loop: CASSESGLEGFF. In DNA form, the CDR3 reads TGTGCCAGCAGTGAATCAGGGCTGGAGGGGTTCTTC.

The chain employs TRBV30 and TRBJ1-3; D is ambiguous. V lost 8 bases to trimming and J lost 3 bases, with 8 bases between them. The germline gives CDR1 GTSNPN, CDR2 SVGIG (reference sequence). This CDR3 has 11 residues. The CDR3 protein is CARWSGNTIYF. As DNA, the CDR3 is TGTGCCCGTTGGAGTGGAAACACCATATATTTT. The whole variable domain, remainder taken from reference TRBV30 and TRBJ1-3, is SQTIHQWPATLVQPVGSPLSLECTVEGTSNPNLYWYRQAAGRGLQLLFYSVGIGQISSEVPQNLSASRPQDRQFILSSKKLLLSDSGFYLCARWSGNTIYFGEGSWLTVV.